One and the same sample provided the 30 T cell receptor beta chains below, sequenced in a study of blood T cell repertoires in COVID-19. The data were produced by immunoSEQ multiplex PCR, yet TCRdb's version contains in-frame clones alone and is incomplete. Altogether approximately 150,000 clones are present, about 87% being singletons, with the ten largest covering about 1.7%. The sequenced sample consisted of peripheral blood. The receptors come from a woman in her forties or fifties with acute or convalescent COVID-19.

The gene calls are TRBV30 and TRBJ1-5; perhaps TRBD1 as D (6 bases). CDR1 is GTSNPN and CDR2 is SVGIG in the germline V gene (reference sequence). The CDR3 consists of 16 residues. Between the trimmed V and J ends, which lost 2 bases and 5 bases, there was a span of 19 bases. The CDR3 region is CAWSKGAGVRDQPQHF. Written as DNA, the CDR3 is TGTGCCTGGAGTAAAGGCGCAGGGGTTCGTGATCAGCCCCAGCATTTT. The variable domain in full, with the rest retrieved from reference TRBV30 and TRBJ1-5, is SQTIHQWPATLVQPVGSPLSLECTVEGTSNPNLYWYRQAAGRGLQLLFYSVGIGQISSEVPQNLSASRPQDRQFILSSKKLLLSDSGFYLCAWSKGAGVRDQPQHFGDGTRLSIL.

The rearrangement uses TRBV9 and TRBJ1-2, with D possibly matching TRBD1 (5 bases). Germline V lookup: CDR1 SGDLS, CDR2 YYNGEE. CDR3 length: 13 amino acids. Between the trimmed V and J ends, which lost 4 bases and 8 bases, there was a span of 15 bases. CDR3 protein: CASSPGHPLGYTF. The CDR3 DNA sequence: TGTGCCAGCAGCCCAGGGCACCCCTTGGGCTACACCTTC. Filled out from reference TRBV9 and TRBJ1-2, the complete variable domain reads DSGVTQTPKHLITATGQRVTLRCSPRSGDLSVYWYQQSLDQGLQFLIQYYNGEERAKGNILERFSAQQFPDLHSELNLSSLELGDSALYFCASSPGHPLGYTFGSGTRLTVV.

The chain uses TRBV25-1 and TRBJ1-2; the match to TRBD1 covers 10 bases. J was trimmed by 4 bases and V by 2 bases; bases with no gene match: 1. The CDR3 is made up of 14 amino acids. The germline V gene encodes CDR1 MGHDK and CDR2 SYGVNS. CDR3 coding DNA: TGTGCCAGCAGTGAAGGGACAGGGGCCTATGGCTACACCTTC. Amino acid sequence: CASSEGTGAYGYTF.

The chain is built from TRBV19 and TRBJ1-5, with D unclear. CDR1 is LNHDA, CDR2 SQIVND, per germline (reference sequence). Trimming shortened V by 7 bases and J by 4 bases, and 11 bases separated the two germline ends. The CDR3 is 13 residues long. This chain's CDR3 is CASNVTPNQPQHF. CDR3 nucleotide sequence: TGTGCCAGTAACGTAACACCTAATCAGCCCCAGCATTTT. The full variable domain, with the rest looked up from reference TRBV19 and TRBJ1-5, is DGGITQSPKYLFRKEGQNVTLSCEQNLNHDAMYWYRQDPGQGLRLIYYSQIVNDFQKGDIAEGYSVSREKKESFPLTVTSAQKNPTAFYLCASNVTPNQPQHFGDGTRLSIL.

V is TRBV5-4 and J is TRBJ1-2; TRBD1 might be the D (5 bases). With 1 base removed from V and 4 bases from J, the gap between germline ends came to 11 bases. Per the germline V gene, CDR1 is SGHNT and CDR2 is YYREEE (reference sequence). CDR3 length: 14 amino acids. The CDR3 protein is CASSLSGFGYGYTF. In DNA form, the CDR3 reads TGTGCCAGCAGCTTGTCAGGGTTTGGCTATGGCTACACCTTC.

J is TRBJ2-2 and V is TRBV19, with TRBD1 matching over 9 bases. In germline, CDR1 is LNHDA, CDR2 SQIVND (reference sequence). The V segment lost 5 bases and the J segment 6 bases; nucleotides outside the gene matches: 10. This CDR3 comprises 16 residues. CDR3 loop: CASSPRDRVFAGELFF. In nucleotides, the CDR3 is TGTGCCAGTAGTCCGCGGGACAGGGTTTTCGCCGGGGAGCTGTTTTTT.

This clone has a single count. CDR3 residues: CASSPLNSPLHF. CDR3 DNA sequence: TGTGCCAGCAGCCCCCTTAATTCACCCCTCCACTTT. The genes are TRBV5-6 and TRBJ1-6; D is unresolved. This CDR3 comprises 12 residues. Germline-derived CDR1 and CDR2 are SGHDT and YYEEEE. V shed 4 bases and J shed 6 bases, with 5 bases lying between them.

The chain employs TRBV9 and TRBJ1-3; TRBD1 agrees at 9 bases. There are 15 residues in the CDR3. The germline V gene encodes CDR1 SGDLS and CDR2 YYNGEE. V lost 2 bases, J lost 3 bases, and 3 bases stayed unmatched. CDR3 in DNA: TGTGCCAGCAGCGTCAACAGGGGGCATGGAAACACCATATATTTT. Protein: CASSVNRGHGNTIYF.

The rearrangement links TRBV5-1 to TRBJ2-3, with 7 bases fitting TRBD2. With 4 bases clipped from V and 2 bases from J, the junction kept 10 bases outside the gene matches. The germline gives CDR1 SGHRS, CDR2 YFSETQ. The CDR3 runs 16 residues. CDR3 nucleotides: TGCGCCAGCAGCCCCCGTAAGAGCGGGATCACAGATACGCAGTATTTT. Residues: CASSPRKSGITDTQYF. The full variable domain, its missing parts supplied by reference TRBV5-1 and TRBJ2-3, is KAGVTQTPRYLIKTRGQQVTLSCSPISGHRSVSWYQQTPGQGLQFLFEYFSETQRNKGNFPGRFSGRQFSNSRSEMNVSTLELGDSALYLCASSPRKSGITDTQYFGPGTRLTVL.

J is TRBJ1-5 and V is TRBV19, with D perhaps matching TRBD1 (5 bases). CDR1 is LNHDA, CDR2 SQIVND, per germline (reference sequence). Trimming cost V 0 bases and J 5 bases, with 14 bases left between them. This CDR3 comprises 16 residues. In nucleotides, the CDR3 is TGTGCCAGTAGTATAGATCAAGGGGCCAACTATCAGCCCCAGCATTTT. Its translation is CASSIDQGANYQPQHF.

The genes are TRBV19 and TRBJ1-2; TRBD1 is a possible D gene (6 bases). The CDR3 covers 15 residues. V lost 4 bases to trimming and J lost 2 bases, with 14 bases between them. Germline loops: CDR1 LNHDA, CDR2 SQIVND (reference sequence). The CDR3 protein is CASSTRQVVNYGYTF. CDR3 coding DNA: TGTGCCAGTAGTACCCGACAGGTAGTCAACTATGGCTACACCTTC.

The chain recombines TRBV3-1 (or the pseudogene TRBV3-2) with TRBJ1-5, with D perhaps matching TRBD1 (5 bases). CDR3 length equals 18 residues. Trimming removed 4 bases from V and 0 bases from J, with 19 bases in between. CDR1 and CDR2 from the germline V gene are LGHDT and YNNKEL (reference sequence). CDR3 DNA sequence: TGTGCCAGCAGCCTCACACTGGGGGGGACTTATAGCAATCAGCCCCAGCATTTT. Translated: CASSLTLGGTYSNQPQHF.

The rearrangement joins TRBV30 to TRBJ1-1; 8 bases are a match to TRBD1. The length of the CDR3 is 16 residues. Per germline, CDR1 GTSNPN and CDR2 SVGIG (reference sequence). Unmatched junction bases numbered 17, after V lost 0 bases and J lost 11 bases. The CDR3 nucleotides are TGTGCCTGGAGTGTACCTCGAGACAGGGGACGATATGCGGCTTTCTTT. It specifies CAWSVPRDRGRYAAFF.

The chain's CDR3 is CSVEGTAGEKLFF. In DNA, the CDR3 is TGCAGCGTTGAAGGGACCGCGGGTGAAAAACTGTTTTTT. This chain joins TRBV29-1 and TRBJ1-4, with D unclear. Germline CDR1 and CDR2: SQVTM and ANQGSEA. CDR3 size: 13 residues. Trimming took 1 base from V and 7 from J, leaving 10 bases between them. The full variable domain, in which reference TRBV29-1 and TRBJ1-4 provide the parts outside the CDR3, is SAVISQKPSRDICQRGTSLTIQCQVDSQVTMMFWYRQQPGQSLTLIATANQGSEATYESGFVIDKFPISRPNLTFSTLTVSNMSPEDSSIYLCSVEGTAGEKLFFGSGTQLSVL.

The chain links TRBV11-2 to TRBJ2-5; no reliable D call. Germline loops: CDR1 SGHAT, CDR2 FQNNGV. V was cut by 5 bases and J by 4 bases, with 11 bases left in between. The CDR3 spans 13 residues. This chain's CDR3 is CASSPVSLETQYF. CDR3 nucleotides: TGTGCCAGCAGCCCGGTCTCCTTAGAGACCCAGTACTTC.

The rearrangement uses TRBV11-2 and TRBJ2-2; D is ambiguous. Germline CDR1 is SGHAT and CDR2 is FQNNGV. The ends were cut back, 4 bases at V and 9 bases at J, with 9 bases in the middle. This CDR3 has 12 residues. CDR3 sequence: CASSSLGRELFF. Here the CDR3 DNA reads TGTGCCAGCAGCTCCCTAGGTAGGGAGCTGTTTTTT.

This chain connects TRBV3-1 (or the pseudogene TRBV3-2) to TRBJ2-1; TRBD2 might be the D (5 bases). The CDR3 is 16 amino acids. Germline V lookup: CDR1 LGHDT, CDR2 YNNKEL (reference sequence). The ends were cut back, 4 bases at V and 0 bases at J, with 13 bases in the middle. CDR3 in DNA: TGTGCCAGCAGCCTTACCCCGGCGGGCTCCTACAATGAGCAGTTCTTC. Protein product: CASSLTPAGSYNEQFF.

The chain uses TRBV28 and TRBJ1-5; possible D gene TRBD1, 5 bases. V dropped 2 bases and J dropped 2 bases, with 10 bases sitting between them. Per germline, CDR1 MDHEN and CDR2 SYDVKM. This CDR3 contains 15 residues. The CDR3, as DNA: TGTGCCAGCAGTTTACAGGGCAGAGGCAATCAGCCCCAGCATTTT. Its protein product is CASSLQGRGNQPQHF.

The V gene is TRBV6-6, the J gene TRBJ1-5, with 7 nucleotides matching TRBD1. Germline V gene data show CDR1 as MNHNY and CDR2 as SVGAGI (reference sequence). This CDR3 has 14 amino acids. V lost 6 bases to trimming and J lost 5 bases; unmatched junction nucleotides: 7. CDR3 coding DNA: TGTGCCAGCAGCCAGACAGGGATAGATCAGCCCCAGCATTTT. This translates into CASSQTGIDQPQHF.

The sample holds one count of this clone. The rearrangement links TRBV28 to TRBJ1-6, with 8 positions matching TRBD1. The CDR3 consists of 15 residues. V trimming: 4 bases; J trimming: 7 bases; junction bases outside the gene matches: 6. The germline V gene has CDR1 MDHEN and CDR2 SYDVKM. The CDR3 nucleotides read TGTGCCAGCAGTTCCGACAGGGGCTGGAATTCACCCCTCCACTTT. Its translation is CASSSDRGWNSPLHF.

CDR3 in amino acids: CASSPQGYQPQHF. The CDR3 bases are TGTGCCAGCAGCCCTCAGGGGTATCAGCCCCAGCATTTT. The gene calls are TRBV5-6 and TRBJ1-5, with TRBD1 as a possible D gene (6 bases). This CDR3 has 13 residues. In germline, CDR1 is SGHDT, CDR2 YYEEEE. The ends were cut back, 4 bases at V and 5 bases at J, with 10 bases in the middle.

The chain couples TRBV6-2 or TRBV6-3 to TRBJ2-1, with a tentative D call TRBD2 (6 bases). CDR3 length: 15 residues. Trimming pared 0 bases from V and 2 bases from J, leaving 8 bases between. Germline values: CDR1 MNHEY, CDR2 SVGEGT. For the CDR3, the DNA is TGTGCCAGCAGTTACTCGCGGACTACCTACAATGAGCAGTTCTTC. Amino acids: CASSYSRTTYNEQFF.

The chain carries TRBV19 and TRBJ2-5; D not certain. Trimming removed 2 bases from V and 2 bases from J, with 9 bases in between. This CDR3 comprises 14 residues. Germline lookup yields CDR1 LNHDA and CDR2 SQIVND (reference sequence). DNA for the CDR3: TGTGCCAGTAGTATACTAGGATTACAAGAGACCCAGTACTTC. This encodes CASSILGLQETQYF.

This clone was recorded only once. The V and J genes are TRBV5-4 and TRBJ2-7, with 7 bases that match TRBD2. CDR1 and CDR2 from the germline V gene are SGHNT and YYREEE (reference sequence). V was clipped by 4 bases and J by 4 bases; unmatched bases: 2. The CDR3 totals 12 residues. CDR3 in amino acids: CASSRGGYEQYF. The CDR3 DNA reads as TGTGCCAGCAGCCGCGGGGGATACGAGCAGTACTTC.

In DNA form, the CDR3 reads TGTGCCACCAGTGATTTTCCGTCCCGACAGGGGGAGGATGAGCAGTTCTTC. It translates to CATSDFPSRQGEDEQFF. V and J are TRBV24-1 and TRBJ2-1, with 9 bases fitting TRBD1. This CDR3 has 17 residues. Germline assignment: CDR1 KGHDR and CDR2 SFDVKD. V dropped 1 base and J dropped 8; count of bases not matched to a gene: 11.

The rearrangement links TRBV27 to TRBJ1-2; maybe TRBD1 (6 bases). Germline V gene lookup returns CDR1 MNHEY and CDR2 SMNVEV (reference sequence). CDR3 size: 14 residues. V lost 6 bases and J 4 bases, leaving 15 bases between the germline ends. This CDR3 is CASSHTGTTYGYTF. Written as DNA, the CDR3 is TGTGCCAGCAGCCACACCGGGACAACCTATGGCTACACCTTC.

The V call is TRBV5-6, the J call TRBJ1-2; TRBD1 matches at 7 bases. The ends lost 1 base at V and 6 bases at J; junction bases unmatched: 6. This CDR3 has 14 residues. Germline V gives CDR1 SGHDT, CDR2 YYEEEE. CDR3 residues: CASSLIEGAHGYTF. In DNA form, the CDR3 reads TGTGCCAGCAGCTTGATAGAGGGGGCCCATGGCTACACCTTC.

This chain joins TRBV7-3 and TRBJ2-5; TRBD1 matches at 9 bases. This CDR3 is 15 amino acids long. Germline lookup yields CDR1 SGHTA and CDR2 FQGTGA. V was pared by 6 bases and J by 2 bases, with 7 bases of the junction left unmatched. CDR3 sequence: CASSLGDREQETQYF. The DNA for the CDR3 is TGTGCCAGCAGTTTAGGGGACAGGGAACAAGAGACCCAGTACTTC.

The V and J genes are TRBV5-1 and TRBJ2-1; 7 bases agree with TRBD1. This CDR3 has 15 amino acids. CDR1 and CDR2 from the germline V gene are SGHRS and YFSETQ. The J segment lost 5 bases and the V segment lost 4 bases, leaving 9 bases of the junction unmatched. CDR3 bases: TGCGCCAGCAGCCTACAGGGGACGGTCGACAATGAGCAGTTCTTC. Translating gives CASSLQGTVDNEQFF.

The chain has TRBV25-1 and TRBJ2-1, with TRBD2 matching over 10 bases. Germline V gene sequence: CDR1 MGHDK, CDR2 SYGVNS. The CDR3 runs to 14 residues. The V gene end was trimmed by 3 bases and the J gene end by 9 bases; junction bases not matched to a gene: 5. The CDR3 DNA is TGTGCCAGCAGTGACCTCGGACTAGCGGTTGAGCAGTTCTTC. Protein sequence: CASSDLGLAVEQFF.